The source of this T cell receptor beta chain is a study of neoadjuvant anti-PD-1 for oral cavity cancer. This CDR3 region has 14 residues. Per the germline V gene, CDR1 is MNHEY and CDR2 is SVGAGI. Trimming took 2 bases from V and 6 from J, leaving 13 bases between them. By its share, this clone is medium-sized (0.01 to 0.1%). The protocol was immunoSEQ multiplex PCR, while the TCRdb copy is restricted to in-frame clones and leaves out a portion. The sample carries tens of thousands of clones, 27% recorded once. Time point denoted: after neoadjuvant nivolumab, at surgical resection. Patients had newly diagnosed, untreated stage II-IVA oral cavity squamous cell carcinoma. Cohort: HPV-negative, locally advanced oral cavity squamous cell carcinoma patients.

Sequences were derived from tumor tissue, sampled after nivolumab (anti-PD-1) treatment. The clonotype comes from a person aged 40 to 85 with oral cavity squamous cell carcinoma. The chain joins TRBV6-5 to TRBJ1-2; a possible D gene is TRBD1 (5 bases). Here the CDR3 DNA reads TGTGCCAGCAGTTACCAGGGAGGGAAAAATGGCTACACCTTC. It is translated as CASSYQGGKNGYTF.